These 24 T cell receptor beta chains came from one sample sequenced in a study of T cell repertoires in cytomegalovirus infection (dated by TCRdb to between 2017 and 2020). Their target antigens are unknown. The instrument was an Illumina HiSeq 1500. TCRdb trimmed the raw reads at Q25, called clones with MiXCR and kept productive beta chains. All rows with the same CDR3 protein become a single entry with the most common DNA and genes. For this sample the table gives around 770,000 distinct CDR3 sequences, of which about 29% were detected only once. The ten largest clonotypes hold around 13% of the sample. The label giving this sample's treatment or condition can be read as: in vitro stimulation with specific CMV peptide epitopes to enrich CMV-specific T cells. Material: cultured CD8+ T cells from PBMCs, obtained from culture after CMV antigen stimulation. Receptors originate from a human donor in good health (CMV status not recorded). Some clones in this sample may be carry-over from other donors' samples.

This chain connects TRBV29-1 to TRBJ1-2; D is unclear. Looked up from germline, CDR1 is SQVTM and CDR2 is ANQGSEA. The germline V and J ends were trimmed by 0 bases and 8 bases, with 13 bases remaining between them. The CDR3 extends over 13 amino acids. The CDR3 sequence is CSVEDRLEWGYTF. CDR3 DNA sequence: TGCAGCGTTGAAGATCGACTTGAATGGGGCTACACCTTC.

This clonotype appeared many times. The V and J genes are TRBV7-2 and TRBJ1-4, with D hard to call. The CDR3 spans 14 residues. Trimming took off 5 bases at V and 7 bases at J, with 14 bases between the two ends. Looked up from germline, CDR1 is SGHTA and CDR2 is FQGNSA. This CDR3 is CASSPTRSPEKLFF. CDR3 coding DNA: TGTGCCAGCAGCCCTACACGAAGTCCTGAAAAACTGTTTTTT.

The chain recombines TRBV6-2 or TRBV6-3 with TRBJ2-7, with TRBD1 matching over 7 bases. Germline lookup yields CDR1 MNHEY and CDR2 SVGEGT. V trimming: 5 bases; J trimming: 4 bases; junction bases outside the gene matches: 11. The CDR3 sequence is 15 residues long. The CDR3 here is CASSTSGTALYEQYF. The CDR3, as DNA: TGTGCCAGCAGTACCTCCGGGACAGCACTATACGAGCAGTACTTC.

This clonotype occurred once. The chain is built from TRBV5-4 and TRBJ2-7; 8 bases align to TRBD2. Germline V lookup: CDR1 SGHNT, CDR2 YYREEE (reference sequence). The junction had 11 bases not matched to a gene; V was cut back by 0 bases and J by 3 bases. The CDR3 is 17 amino acids. The CDR3, as DNA: TGTGCCAGCAGCTTGGAAGCGGGGGATGACTGGTTCTACGAGCAGTACTTC. Residues: CASSLEAGDDWFYEQYF. Based on the CDR3 plus reference TRBV5-4 and TRBJ2-7, the full variable domain is ETGVTQSPTHLIKTRGQQVTLRCSSQSGHNTVSWYQQALGQGPQFIFQYYREEENGRGNFPPRFSGLQFPNYSSELNVNALELDDSALYLCASSLEAGDDWFYEQYFGPGTRLTVT.

The CDR3 sequence is CASSLVWQGIERETQYF. The CDR3 bases are TGTGCCAGCAGCTTGGTGTGGCAGGGTATAGAAAGAGAGACCCAGTACTTC. This chain links TRBV5-5 with TRBJ2-5; possible D gene TRBD1, 5 bases. Germline V gene lookup returns CDR1 SGHKS and CDR2 YYEKEE (reference sequence). The CDR3 has 17 residues. Trimming took off 0 bases at V and 4 bases at J, with 19 bases between the two ends.

This clonotype was found a few times. The chain combines TRBV9 with TRBJ2-3; D gene uncertain. Germline CDR1 and CDR2: SGDLS and YYNGEE. Deletions cut 0 bases from V and 2 bases from J, with 7 bases between. The CDR3 has 14 residues. The CDR3: CASSVGDTTDTQYF. The DNA for the CDR3 is TGTGCCAGCAGCGTAGGCGATACCACAGATACGCAGTATTTT.

This clonotype occurred once. The chain uses TRBV20-1 and TRBJ1-1; D is unclear. Germline loops: CDR1 DFQATT, CDR2 SNEGSKA (reference sequence). Trimming cost V 2 bases and J 5 bases, with 12 bases left between them. The CDR3 has 13 amino acids. The CDR3 nucleotides read TGCAGTGCTAGAATGGGTGAGAGGACTGAAGCTTTCTTT. Amino acids: CSARMGERTEAFF.

This chain links TRBV7-6 with TRBJ2-7; no firm D call. V was pared by 1 base and J by 0 bases, with 4 bases between. Germline V gene data show CDR1 as SGHVS and CDR2 as FNYEAQ. The CDR3 totals 13 residues. The CDR3 protein is CASSLDTSYEQYV. The CDR3 DNA is TGTGCCAGCAGCTTAGACACCTCCTACGAGCAGTACGTC.

The rearrangement joins TRBV5-6 to TRBJ2-4; D is unresolved. With 4 bases removed from V and 7 bases from J, the gap between germline ends came to 18 bases. This CDR3 spans 15 amino acids. The V gene's germline CDR1 is SGHDT and CDR2 YYEEEE. The CDR3 sequence is CASSPDQTEINIQYF. CDR3 DNA sequence: TGTGCCAGCAGCCCGGACCAGACGGAAATCAACATTCAGTACTTC.

V usage is TRBV5-6 and J usage is TRBJ2-7; the D gene is possibly TRBD2 (5 bases). Between the trimmed V and J ends, which lost 2 bases and 3 bases, there was a span of 9 bases. The CDR3 sequence is 13 residues long. The germline gives CDR1 SGHDT, CDR2 YYEEEE. The CDR3 here is CASSLPDYYEQYF. The DNA for the CDR3 is TGTGCCAGCAGCTTACCCGACTACTACGAGCAGTACTTC.

The chain employs TRBV7-9 and TRBJ1-2; D is undetermined. V lost 3 bases and J 5 bases, leaving 13 bases between the germline ends. The V gene's germline CDR1 is SEHNR and CDR2 FQNEAQ (reference sequence). This CDR3 is 14 amino acids long. The CDR3 is CASSFTTADYGYTF. CDR3 sequence (DNA): TGTGCCAGCAGCTTTACCACGGCCGATTATGGCTACACCTTC.

The rearrangement joins TRBV12-3 or TRBV12-4 to TRBJ2-2; tentatively, D is TRBD1 or TRBD2 (6 bases each). Trimming stripped 3 bases from V and 5 bases from J, with 25 bases between. The CDR3 length is 19 residues. CDR3: CASSFIEGDRLEITGELFF. For the CDR3, the DNA is TGTGCCAGCAGTTTCATTGAGGGGGATAGACTAGAAATAACCGGGGAGCTGTTTTTT.

The chain uses TRBV7-4 and TRBJ2-3; D is possibly TRBD1 (5 bases). Germline CDR1 SGHVT, CDR2 SQSDAQ. The germline V and J ends were trimmed by 5 bases and 6 bases, with 21 bases remaining between them. This CDR3 spans 16 amino acids. The CDR3 region is CASSISWQGTMDTQYF. The CDR3 coding sequence is TGTGCCAGCAGCATAAGTTGGCAGGGCACCATGGATACGCAGTATTTT.

The rearrangement links TRBV27 to TRBJ2-1; D is unresolved. Trimming pared 8 bases from V and 9 bases from J, leaving 11 bases between. The germline V gene has CDR1 MNHEY and CDR2 SMNVEV (reference sequence). The CDR3 spans 11 residues. The CDR3 spells CASFLGIEQFF. The CDR3 DNA follows: TGTGCCAGCTTTTTGGGAATTGAGCAGTTCTTC.

This clonotype was seen only a few times. This rearrangement joins TRBV6-2 or TRBV6-3 to TRBJ2-3; 12 bases align to TRBD2. J gave up 6 bases and V 2 bases, and 9 bases lay outside the gene matches. The V gene's germline CDR1 is MNHEY and CDR2 SVGEGT. This CDR3 comprises 17 residues. CDR3 amino acids: CASSYGLAGGPVDTQYF. The DNA for the CDR3 is TGTGCCAGCAGTTACGGGCTAGCGGGGGGGCCCGTCGATACGCAGTATTTT.

This sequence joins TRBV15 and TRBJ2-5; D remains ambiguous. This CDR3 has 15 amino acids. Trimming shortened V by 0 bases and J by 1 base, and 9 bases separated the two germline ends. In germline, CDR1 is LNHNV, CDR2 YYDKDF (reference sequence). CDR3 residues: CATSREGFSQETQYF. CDR3 bases: TGTGCCACCAGCAGAGAAGGATTTTCCCAAGAGACCCAGTACTTC.

This clonotype was counted ten times or more. The chain employs TRBV7-8 and TRBJ1-1; D may be TRBD1 (6 bases). V was cut by 1 base and J by 8 bases, with 14 bases left in between. This CDR3 is 14 amino acids long. From germline, CDR1 is SGHVS and CDR2 FQNEAQ. The CDR3 region has the DNA TGTGCCAGCAGCTTAGAGGGGGGGTCTCCCGAAGCTTTCTTT. Its protein product is CASSLEGGSPEAFF.

This rearrangement joins TRBV6-5 to TRBJ2-1; D is unresolved. The CDR3 extends over 13 amino acids. The germline gives CDR1 MNHEY, CDR2 SVGAGI. V shed 2 bases and J shed 7 bases, with 9 bases lying between them. The CDR3 reads CASSYAPGNEQFF. The CDR3 DNA sequence: TGTGCCAGCAGTTACGCGCCAGGAAATGAGCAGTTCTTC.

The chain is built from TRBV6-1 and TRBJ1-2, with D possibly being TRBD1 (6 bases). CDR1 MNHNS and CDR2 SASEGT come from the germline V gene. V gave up 4 bases and J gave up 8 bases, with 14 bases separating them. This CDR3 is built from 13 residues. CDR3 amino acids: CASSVGGARGYTF. CDR3 nucleotide sequence: TGTGCCAGCAGTGTGGGGGGGGCGCGGGGCTACACCTTC.

The rearrangement joins TRBV9 to TRBJ2-3, with a tentative D call TRBD2 (6 bases). The CDR3 runs to 18 residues. Trimming cost V 3 bases and J 2 bases, with 22 bases left between them. The germline gives CDR1 SGDLS, CDR2 YYNGEE. CDR3 residues: CASSARGGESPITDTQYF. The CDR3, as DNA: TGTGCCAGCAGCGCGAGGGGCGGGGAATCCCCTATCACAGATACGCAGTATTTT.

This clonotype appeared a few times. The CDR3 coding sequence is TGTGCCAGCAGTTCCTCAGATTATAGCAATCAGCCCCAGCATTTT. It is translated as CASSSSDYSNQPQHF. The rearrangement links TRBV12-3 or TRBV12-4 to TRBJ1-5; D gene ambiguous. The CDR3 consists of 15 residues. With 4 bases removed from V and 0 bases from J, the gap between germline ends came to 10 bases.

The table lists this clonotype with a few counts. The V call is TRBV5-4, the J call TRBJ2-1; TRBD1 might be the D (5 bases). Germline V lookup: CDR1 SGHNT, CDR2 YYREEE (reference sequence). V was pared by 2 bases and J by 4 bases, with 16 bases between. The CDR3 length is 16 residues. CDR3 residues: CASSFPGIVLYNEQFF. CDR3 DNA sequence: TGTGCCAGCAGCTTCCCAGGGATAGTTTTATACAATGAGCAGTTCTTC.

The chain couples TRBV19 to TRBJ1-5; 9 bases match TRBD1. Looked up from germline, CDR1 is LNHDA and CDR2 is SQIVND (reference sequence). Trimming removed 5 bases from V and 5 bases from J; junction bases left unmatched: 4. The CDR3 is 14 residues long. CDR3 sequence: CASSWTGEDQPQHF. CDR3 nucleotides: TGTGCCAGTAGTTGGACAGGGGAGGATCAGCCCCAGCATTTT.

This clonotype came up a few times. The chain joins TRBV27 to TRBJ1-1; 7 nucleotides align to TRBD1. The V gene's germline CDR1 is MNHEY and CDR2 SMNVEV (reference sequence). The V gene end was trimmed by 8 bases and the J gene end by 7 bases; junction bases not matched to a gene: 13. CDR3 length: 14 residues. CDR3 bases: TGTGCCAGCTTCGTACAGGGGTTCCCGTATGAAGCTTTCTTT. Encoded protein: CASFVQGFPYEAFF.